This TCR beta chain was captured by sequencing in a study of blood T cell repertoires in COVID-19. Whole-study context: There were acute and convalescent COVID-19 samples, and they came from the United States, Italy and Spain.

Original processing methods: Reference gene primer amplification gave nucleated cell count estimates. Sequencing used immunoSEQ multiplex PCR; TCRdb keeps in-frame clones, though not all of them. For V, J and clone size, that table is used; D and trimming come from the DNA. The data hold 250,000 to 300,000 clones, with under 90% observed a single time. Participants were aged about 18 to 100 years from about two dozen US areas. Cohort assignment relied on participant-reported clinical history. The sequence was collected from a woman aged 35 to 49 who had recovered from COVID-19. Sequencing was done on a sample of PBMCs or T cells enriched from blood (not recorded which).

Here the CDR3 DNA reads TGTGCCAGCAGTAGATCCGGGACAGAAGAACAAGAGACCCAGTACTTC. Protein sequence: CASSRSGTEEQETQYF. The chain recombines TRBV6-6 with TRBJ2-5; 7 bases map to TRBD1. V lost 5 bases and J lost 2; bases outside the gene matches: 11. The CDR3 extends over 16 amino acids. Germline V gives CDR1 MNHNY, CDR2 SVGAGI (reference sequence).